A selection of T cell receptor beta chains follows, all from one sample in a study of T-cell memory formation after mild COVID-19. From the 5' RACE reads, TCRdb called clonotypes with MiXCR, one entry per CDR3 protein. The repertoire holds about 140,000 distinct CDR3 sequences, over 6% seen once, with about 2% in the top ten. The specimen was PBMCs or a T cell subset sorted from them (not recorded which). Receptor source: an adult woman who had mild COVID-19 (a few samples of this study predate the infection). Cell type and time point are not known. CDR3s include the opening cysteine and the closing phenylalanine or tryptophan.

TRBV15	TRBJ1-4	CATSRAYELGEKLFF
TRBV29-1	TRBJ1-5	CSVSGSNQPQHF
TRBV15	TRBJ1-1	CATSRENFGGTEAFF
TRBV19	TRBJ1-2	CASSRGDRTGYTF
TRBV29-1	TRBJ1-1	CSVEKGALNTEAFF
TRBV5-1	TRBJ1-1	CASSFDSKTEAFF
TRBV29-1	TRBJ1-3	CSVARGVSGNTIYF
TRBV7-3	TRBJ2-7	CASSSHSGGGNEQYF
TRBV5-6	TRBJ2-7	CASSFLGTGGSYEQYF
TRBV10-3	TRBJ2-1	CAIRGAGGHEQFF
TRBV5-1	TRBJ2-7	CASSLGAGSYEQYF
TRBV20-1	TRBJ2-1	CSAPRWNNEQFF
TRBV3-1	TRBJ1-6	CASSYVQGTNSPLHF
TRBV29-1	TRBJ1-1	CSVAGGVTFF
TRBV20-1	TRBJ2-1	CSALEFLGTSYNEQFF
TRBV5-1	TRBJ1-1	CASSFRTSNTEAFF
TRBV4-2	TRBJ1-3	CASSQVTGNTIYF
TRBV5-6	TRBJ1-1	CASSSSTRVSTEAFF
TRBV5-1	TRBJ2-2	CASRLPTIGTGELFF
TRBV6-5	TRBJ2-1	CASSSVAGNNEQFF
TRBV7-2	TRBJ2-7	CASSLVGEIYEQYF
TRBV4-1	TRBJ2-5	CASSQELWRGRETQYF
TRBV20-1	TRBJ1-6	CSARVHRRVYNSPLHF
TRBV7-2	TRBJ2-4	CASSFLSGLAKNIQYF
TRBV7-3	TRBJ2-2	CASSGDKAGELFF
TRBV29-1	TRBJ1-2	CSVAGQIYGYTF
TRBV10-3	TRBJ1-1	CAISGSGARTEAFF
TRBV12-3/TRBV12-4	TRBJ1-5	CASSLGLGSNQPQHF
TRBV7-2	TRBJ2-5	CASSLKFWTSGSQETQYF
TRBV6-5	TRBJ2-7	CASRKRQNYEQYF
TRBV18	TRBJ2-2	CASSPSNTGELFF
TRBV5-1	TRBJ2-2	CASSWREGGTGELFF
TRBV29-1	TRBJ2-5	CSVNRGPGTQYF
TRBV9	TRBJ2-7	CASSVAISLEQYF
TRBV16	TRBJ2-7	CASSQLGYEQYF
TRBV11-2	TRBJ2-1	CASSLLRSLGNEQFF
TRBV6-2/TRBV6-3	TRBJ1-1	CASSYFGGSEAFF
TRBV25-1	TRBJ1-5	CASSESRSRGPQHF
TRBV7-9	TRBJ2-1	CASSLTLGGPYNEQFF
TRBV29-1	TRBJ1-4	CSARTGAIEKLFF
TRBV18	TRBJ2-5	CASSPRNEETQYF
TRBV7-2	TRBJ2-7	CASSQGSVSREQYF
TRBV29-1	TRBJ1-2	CSVGALQGRSF
TRBV12-3/TRBV12-4	TRBJ2-7	CASSLREKQYF
TRBV19	TRBJ2-7	CASSIVGVTYEQYF
TRBV19	TRBJ1-1	CASSMFSEAFF
TRBV18	TRBJ2-6	CASSRQGAFSGANVLTF
TRBV12-3/TRBV12-4	TRBJ2-3	CASTRLAAADTQYF
TRBV9	TRBJ1-1	CASSVGGTGAPSTEAFF
TRBV4-3	TRBJ2-1	CASSQDGTGLAGEVEQFF
TRBV24-1	TRBJ2-1	CATSDPPGGGGYNEQFF